This is a list of T cell receptor beta chains from one sample in a study of regulatory T cells in long-lasting Graves disease. TCRdb itself ran the multiplex PCR reads through MiXCR, one entry per CDR3 protein. Among under 500,000 distinct CDR3 sequences listed, around 20% were seen once. The input for sequencing was peripheral blood mononuclear cells (PBMCs), taken when the disease was refractory, from a patient treated with antithyroid drugs. The origin of the receptors is a female donor with Graves disease. Each CDR3 is given with its conserved first and last residue. Fields, in order: clone size, J gene, D gene, V gene, CDR3 protein, CDR3 DNA. The D gene is left open where the match is weak. The size of a clone is reported for some rows only, either as once, few or many, or as a class for expanded clones.

size: few
J: TRBJ2-2
D: TRBD2
V: TRBV6-2/TRBV6-3
CDR3: CASSSLSGATGELFF
DNA: TGTGCCAGCAGTTCCCTAAGCGGGGCCACCGGGGAGCTGTTTTTT

size: .
J: TRBJ2-2
D: .
V: TRBV12-3/TRBV12-4
CDR3: CASLSPSGELFF
DNA: TGTGCCAGCCTCTCCCCAAGCGGGGAGCTGTTTTTT

size: once
J: TRBJ2-3
D: .
V: TRBV5-1
CDR3: CASSHQPGSDGDTQYF
DNA: TGCGCCAGCAGCCACCAACCGGGGTCCGATGGAGATACGCAGTATTTT

size: few
J: TRBJ2-7
D: .
V: TRBV7-6
CDR3: CASSRRGVPYEQYF
DNA: TGTGCCAGCTCACGGAGGGGCGTCCCCTACGAGCAGTACTTC

size: many
J: TRBJ2-7
D: .
V: TRBV28
CDR3: CASKFWTESFLGEQYF
DNA: TGTGCCAGCAAATTCTGGACAGAATCTTTTCTCGGGGAGCAGTACTTC

size: .
J: TRBJ2-1
D: .
V: TRBV6-1
CDR3: CASSAVGLDEQFF
DNA: TGTGCCAGCAGTGCGGTCGGTCTCGATGAGCAGTTCTTC

size: many
J: TRBJ1-4
D: .
V: TRBV2
CDR3: CASGAGGEKLFF
DNA: TGTGCCAGCGGGGCCGGAGGGGAAAAACTGTTTTTT

size: .
J: TRBJ1-5
D: TRBD1
V: TRBV10-3
CDR3: CATGGQGSHQPQHF
DNA: TGTGCCACCGGTGGACAGGGCTCGCATCAGCCCCAGCATTTT

size: .
J: TRBJ1-3
D: .
V: TRBV7-2
CDR3: CASSLGVPGDTIYF
DNA: TGTGCCAGCAGCTTAGGAGTCCCGGGCGACACCATATATTTT

size: many
J: TRBJ1-5
D: .
V: TRBV3-1
CDR3: CASSPSGQLQPQHF
DNA: TGTGCCAGCAGCCCCTCCGGGCAGTTGCAGCCCCAGCATTTT

size: .
J: TRBJ1-5
D: TRBD1
V: TRBV12-3/TRBV12-4
CDR3: CASSSTGARNQPQHF
DNA: TGTGCCAGCAGTTCAACAGGGGCCCGCAATCAGCCCCAGCATTTT

size: .
J: TRBJ2-2
D: .
V: TRBV5-6
CDR3: CASSPGPGGRELFF
DNA: TGTGCCAGCAGCCCGGGCCCAGGTGGGCGGGAGCTGTTTTTT

size: .
J: TRBJ2-3
D: .
V: TRBV6-1
CDR3: CASRTFPDLGTDTQYF
DNA: TGTGCCAGCCGAACATTTCCAGATTTGGGCACAGATACGCAGTATTTT

size: many
J: TRBJ2-5
D: .
V: TRBV24-1
CDR3: CATRAEETQYF
DNA: TGTGCCACCAGGGCGGAAGAGACCCAGTACTTC

size: .
J: TRBJ2-7
D: TRBD1
V: TRBV6-1
CDR3: CASIPTGGYYEQYF
DNA: TGTGCCAGCATTCCGACAGGGGGCTACTACGAGCAGTACTTC

size: .
J: TRBJ2-7
D: .
V: TRBV6-9
CDR3: CASSYSKGLSSYEQYF
DNA: TGTGCCAGCAGTTACTCGAAAGGTTTAAGCTCCTACGAGCAGTACTTC

size: many
J: TRBJ2-7
D: .
V: TRBV3-1
CDR3: CASSQVKDYEQYF
DNA: TGTGCCAGCAGCCAAGTGAAGGACTACGAGCAGTACTTC

size: many
J: TRBJ2-5
D: .
V: TRBV27
CDR3: CASSKVDQETQYF
DNA: TGTGCCAGCAGTAAGGTAGACCAAGAGACCCAGTACTTC

size: .
J: TRBJ2-1
D: .
V: TRBV15
CDR3: CATSRDWSPTSYNEQFF
DNA: TGTGCCACCAGCAGAGATTGGAGCCCTACCTCATACAATGAGCAGTTCTTC

size: .
J: TRBJ2-7
D: TRBD2
V: TRBV3-1
CDR3: CASSPLGMTSGNYEQYF
DNA: TGTGCCAGCAGCCCTCTGGGGATGACTAGCGGGAACTACGAGCAGTACTTC

size: many
J: TRBJ1-3
D: TRBD1
V: TRBV7-2
CDR3: CASRRTGDDTIYF
DNA: TGTGCCAGCAGACGGACAGGGGACGACACCATATATTTT

size: few
J: TRBJ2-7
D: .
V: TRBV27
CDR3: CASSLGPAGEQYF
DNA: TGTGCCAGCAGTTTGGGACCGGCCGGCGAGCAGTACTTC

size: few
J: TRBJ2-4
D: .
V: TRBV7-2
CDR3: CASSLAGLGVGNIQYF
DNA: TGTGCCAGCAGCTTAGCGGGGCTGGGAGTTGGAAACATTCAGTACTTC

size: many
J: TRBJ2-6
D: .
V: TRBV28
CDR3: CASRSAGGSGANVLTF
DNA: TGTGCCAGCAGATCAGCAGGCGGCTCTGGGGCCAACGTCCTGACTTTC

size: few
J: TRBJ1-1
D: .
V: TRBV25-1
CDR3: CASSQGIVTEAFF
DNA: TGTGCCAGCAGTCAGGGAATAGTAACTGAAGCTTTCTTT

size: .
J: TRBJ2-1
D: .
V: TRBV7-2
CDR3: CASSLALGYEQFF
DNA: TGTGCCAGCAGCTTAGCCCTAGGATATGAGCAGTTCTTC

size: .
J: TRBJ2-2
D: .
V: TRBV3-1
CDR3: CASSQDPDTGGLFF
DNA: TGTGCCAGCAGCCAAGATCCCGACACCGGGGGGCTGTTTTTT

size: many
J: TRBJ1-2
D: .
V: TRBV28
CDR3: CASSLVGVQLYGYTF
DNA: TGTGCCAGCAGTTTAGTCGGGGTACAACTCTATGGCTACACCTTC

size: .
J: TRBJ2-7
D: TRBD1
V: TRBV18
CDR3: CASPLSPGTATSGEQYF
DNA: TGTGCCAGCCCACTAAGTCCCGGGACAGCAACCTCAGGCGAGCAGTACTTC

size: .
J: TRBJ2-3
D: TRBD1
V: TRBV7-3
CDR3: CASSSGQGRDTQYF
DNA: TGTGCCAGCAGCTCGGGACAGGGAAGAGATACGCAGTATTTT

size: .
J: TRBJ2-5
D: TRBD2
V: TRBV6-2/TRBV6-3
CDR3: CASRRGGTSRETQYF
DNA: TGTGCCAGCAGACGTGGGGGGACTAGCCGGGAGACCCAGTACTTC

size: .
J: TRBJ2-3
D: .
V: TRBV12-3/TRBV12-4
CDR3: CASRPDRSTSTDTQYF
DNA: TGTGCCAGCAGACCCGACAGATCTACTAGCACAGATACGCAGTATTTT

size: .
J: TRBJ2-7
D: .
V: TRBV19
CDR3: CASSPGPKYEQYF
DNA: TGTGCCAGTAGTCCGGGACCTAAATACGAGCAGTACTTC

size: .
J: TRBJ2-7
D: .
V: TRBV24-1
CDR3: CATSDGDNEQYF
DNA: TGTGCCACCAGTGATGGGGACAACGAGCAGTACTTC

size: .
J: TRBJ2-1
D: TRBD2
V: TRBV29-1
CDR3: CSVESGGDNEQFF
DNA: TGCAGCGTTGAATCTGGGGGGGACAATGAGCAGTTCTTC

size: many
J: TRBJ1-2
D: TRBD1
V: TRBV2
CDR3: CASSGTGGNGYTF
DNA: TGTGCCAGCAGCGGCACAGGGGGCAATGGCTACACCTTC

size: many
J: TRBJ2-5
D: .
V: TRBV27
CDR3: CASSLNGPKETQYF
DNA: TGTGCCAGCAGTTTAAACGGGCCCAAAGAGACCCAGTACTTC

size: .
J: TRBJ1-1
D: .
V: TRBV5-1
CDR3: CASSLLVAANTEAFF
DNA: TGCGCCAGCAGCTTGTTGGTGGCGGCGAACACTGAAGCTTTCTTT

size: .
J: TRBJ2-7
D: .
V: TRBV12-3/TRBV12-4
CDR3: CASSLSLDEQYF
DNA: TGTGCCAGCAGTTTATCTCTGGACGAGCAGTACTTC

size: few
J: TRBJ2-5
D: TRBD2
V: TRBV15
CDR3: CATSRGGGRETQYF
DNA: TGTGCCACCAGCAGAGGGGGCGGGAGAGAGACCCAGTACTTC

size: .
J: TRBJ1-5
D: TRBD1
V: TRBV2
CDR3: CASSAQGVGNQPQHF
DNA: TGTGCCAGCAGTGCACAGGGGGTGGGCAATCAGCCCCAGCATTTT

size: many
J: TRBJ1-2
D: TRBD1
V: TRBV2
CDR3: CASRPGQGQGYTF
DNA: TGTGCCAGCAGACCCGGACAGGGTCAAGGCTACACCTTC

size: .
J: TRBJ2-7
D: .
V: TRBV9
CDR3: CASSVDPGSGYEQYF
DNA: TGTGCCAGCAGCGTAGACCCCGGTAGCGGCTACGAGCAGTACTTC

size: many
J: TRBJ2-7
D: .
V: TRBV3-1
CDR3: CASSQGWGSEQYF
DNA: TGTGCCAGCAGCCAAGGCTGGGGTTCCGAGCAGTACTTC

size: many
J: TRBJ2-7
D: .
V: TRBV6-9
CDR3: CASSYGPGPYEQYF
DNA: TGTGCCAGCAGTTACGGCCCTGGGCCTTACGAGCAGTACTTC

size: few
J: TRBJ2-6
D: .
V: TRBV7-8
CDR3: CASSLPRWDVLANVLTF
DNA: TGTGCCAGCAGCCTCCCGAGGTGGGACGTGTTGGCCAACGTCCTGACTTTC

size: many
J: TRBJ2-5
D: .
V: TRBV6-5
CDR3: CASSYGATLVQETQYF
DNA: TGTGCCAGCAGTTACGGGGCGACCCTCGTCCAAGAGACCCAGTACTTC

size: few
J: TRBJ1-1
D: TRBD1
V: TRBV27
CDR3: CASSPRQGMNTEAFF
DNA: TGTGCCAGCAGTCCGCGACAGGGGATGAACACTGAAGCTTTCTTT

size: many
J: TRBJ1-5
D: .
V: TRBV6-1
CDR3: CASRVAVSRANQPQHF
DNA: TGTGCCAGCAGAGTCGCGGTAAGCAGGGCCAATCAGCCCCAGCATTTT

size: many
J: TRBJ1-2
D: TRBD1
V: TRBV27
CDR3: CASSPLITGGSGYTF
DNA: TGTGCCAGCAGTCCGTTGATAACAGGGGGGAGTGGCTACACCTTC

size: few
J: TRBJ1-6
D: TRBD1
V: TRBV19
CDR3: CASRPTGAGNSPLHF
DNA: TGTGCCAGTAGACCGACAGGGGCCGGTAATTCACCCCTCCACTTT

size: .
J: TRBJ2-7
D: .
V: TRBV28
CDR3: CASLGPNRGAEQYF
DNA: TGCGCCAGCCTGGGGCCGAACCGGGGAGCCGAGCAGTACTTC

size: few
J: TRBJ1-4
D: .
V: TRBV19
CDR3: CASSNAGHDYEKLFF
DNA: TGTGCCAGTAGTAATGCGGGACACGACTACGAAAAACTGTTTTTT

size: .
J: TRBJ1-4
D: .
V: TRBV7-2
CDR3: CANSPLKGGYEKLFF
DNA: TGTGCCAACAGCCCCCTGAAGGGGGGGTATGAAAAACTGTTTTTT

size: .
J: TRBJ2-2
D: .
V: TRBV6-2/TRBV6-3
CDR3: CASSYRENTGELFF
DNA: TGTGCCAGCAGTTACAGGGAGAACACCGGGGAGCTGTTTTTT